Listed here are 29 T cell receptor beta chains from one sample, sequenced in a study of blood T cell repertoires in COVID-19. Sequencing was performed with immunoSEQ multiplex PCR; in TCRdb, only in-frame clones are kept and a portion is missing. The sample yields about 120,000 clones, roughly nine tenths seen once. The sample comprised peripheral blood. Receptors were obtained from a woman in her seventies with COVID-19, enrolled during active disease.

The chain is built from TRBV13 and TRBJ1-4; 7 nucleotides line up with TRBD1. V dropped 6 bases and J dropped 4; count of bases not matched to a gene: 5. The CDR3 loop spans 14 amino acids. CDR1 and CDR2 from the germline V gene are PRHDT and FYEKMQ (reference sequence). CDR3 loop: CASSRDSYNEKLFF. The DNA for the CDR3 is TGTGCCAGCAGTAGGGACAGCTATAATGAAAAACTGTTTTTT.

The chain links TRBV5-6 to TRBJ1-1, with TRBD1 matching over 7 bases. The ends lost 0 bases at V and 0 bases at J; junction bases unmatched: 8. The CDR3 has 17 amino acids. Germline V gene lookup returns CDR1 SGHDT and CDR2 YYEEEE. The CDR3, as DNA: TGTGCCAGCAGCTTGGGGGACAGTCGAATGATGAACACTGAAGCTTTCTTT. It codes for CASSLGDSRMMNTEAFF.

This clone has more than one count but fewer than ten. J is TRBJ1-4 and V is TRBV10-3, with 9 bases fitting TRBD1. J lost 5 bases, V lost 4 bases, and 2 bases had no gene match. The CDR3 is made up of 14 amino acids. CDR1 and CDR2 from the germline V gene are ENHRY and SYGVKD. CDR3 region: CAISGGQGNEKLFF. The CDR3 nucleotides read TGTGCCATCAGTGGGGGACAGGGAAATGAAAAACTGTTTTTT.

The sample holds one count of this clone. The J gene is TRBJ2-7, the V gene TRBV6-5; 12 nucleotides line up with TRBD1. The CDR3 sequence is 15 residues long. Trimming removed 5 bases from V and 6 bases from J; junction bases left unmatched: 8. Germline V gene lookup returns CDR1 MNHEY and CDR2 SVGAGI. Here the CDR3 DNA reads TGTGCCAGCAGTCGACCGGGACAGGGGGCGGGCGAGCAGTACTTC. Residues: CASSRPGQGAGEQYF.

The chain recombines TRBV6-6 with TRBJ1-2, with D possibly TRBD1 on 5 matching bases. The CDR3 consists of 15 residues. In germline, CDR1 is MNHNY, CDR2 SVGAGI (reference sequence). Trimming shortened V by 7 bases and J by 6 bases, and 21 bases separated the two germline ends. In nucleotides, the CDR3 is TGTGCCAGCAACCCGTTAGGGGCCGCCCTTAATGGCTACACCTTC. Translation gives CASNPLGAALNGYTF.

The chain links TRBV28 to TRBJ2-2; D is possibly TRBD1 (6 bases). Trimming cost V 8 bases and J 6 bases, with 22 bases left between them. The CDR3 sequence is 16 residues long. Germline values: CDR1 MDHEN, CDR2 SYDVKM. Here the CDR3 reads CASRVRAAGAAGELFF. CDR3 coding DNA: TGTGCCAGCCGGGTCAGGGCGGCAGGGGCTGCCGGGGAGCTGTTTTTT.

The chain uses TRBV2 and TRBJ2-7, with 9 bases matching TRBD2. The ends lost 10 bases at V and 3 bases at J; junction bases unmatched: 10. The CDR3 has 14 amino acids. Germline V gives CDR1 SNHLY, CDR2 FYNNEI. The CDR3 nucleotides read TGTGCCATCCTTAGCGGGGGTTCTTACTACGAGCAGTACTTC. Its protein is CAILSGGSYYEQYF.

This chain uses TRBV19 with TRBJ2-3; maybe TRBD1 (6 bases). The V end was cut by 5 bases, the J end by 0 bases, with 12 bases between. This CDR3 region has 15 residues. CDR1 and CDR2 (germline): LNHDA, SQIVND (reference sequence). The CDR3 region has the DNA TGTGCCAGTAGTGTCAGGGGAGAAAGCACAGATACGCAGTATTTT. Amino acid sequence: CASSVRGESTDTQYF.

The chain couples TRBV18 to TRBJ1-4; D is unclear. Trimming cost V 1 base and J 6 bases, with 15 bases left between them. CDR1 and CDR2 from the germline V gene are KGHSH and LQKENI. This CDR3 spans 16 amino acids. The CDR3: CASSPRSTSADEKLFF. Here the CDR3 DNA reads TGTGCCAGCTCACCACGGTCCACCAGCGCGGATGAAAAACTGTTTTTT.

The J gene is TRBJ1-5, the V gene TRBV3-1 (or the pseudogene TRBV3-2); D is perhaps TRBD1 (6 bases). CDR3 length: 16 amino acids. Per germline, CDR1 LGHDT and CDR2 YNNKEL (reference sequence). Trimming removed 1 base at V and 7 bases at J, with 17 bases between. For the CDR3, the DNA is TGTGCCAGCAGCCAAGGGGCCTCGGGACAATTGCAGCCCCAGCATTTT. Its translation is CASSQGASGQLQPQHF.

The chain has TRBV28 and TRBJ2-7; maybe TRBD2 (9 bases). The V gene lost 4 bases and the J gene lost 6 bases, with 22 bases spanning the gap. The CDR3 contains 16 residues. Germline CDR1 and CDR2: MDHEN and SYDVKM. The CDR3 DNA sequence: TGTGCCAGCAGTTCTCAGGGGGCCAGGCGGGAGGGCGAGCAGTACTTC. This gives the protein CASSSQGARREGEQYF.

The chain combines TRBV6-2 or TRBV6-3 with TRBJ2-7; perhaps TRBD1 as D (5 bases). The ends were cut back, 6 bases at V and 3 bases at J, with 15 bases in the middle. The CDR3 length is 14 residues. Germline V gives CDR1 MNHEY, CDR2 SVGEGT. The CDR3 spells CASSESLRDYEQYF. CDR3 bases: TGTGCCAGCAGCGAAAGTCTCAGGGACTACGAGCAGTACTTC.

J is TRBJ2-2 and V is TRBV10-3; 7 bases map to TRBD2. CDR3 size: 15 residues. From germline, CDR1 is ENHRY and CDR2 SYGVKD. After removal of 5 bases from V and 7 bases from J, the junction contained 10 bases not matched to a gene. The CDR3 reads CAISRASGEDGELFF. In DNA, the CDR3 is TGTGCCATCAGTAGGGCTAGCGGAGAAGACGGGGAGCTGTTTTTT.

This chain joins TRBV5-4 and TRBJ2-7, with D possibly TRBD1 on 5 matching bases. Trimming took 0 bases from V and 3 from J, leaving 10 bases between them. Germline V lookup: CDR1 SGHNT, CDR2 YYREEE (reference sequence). The CDR3 has 14 residues. In DNA form, the CDR3 reads TGTGCCAGCAGCTTGGATGGCAGGGTCTACGAGCAGTACTTC. Translating gives CASSLDGRVYEQYF.

The chain uses TRBV9 and TRBJ2-3; TRBD2 aligns across 7 bases. The CDR3 covers 15 residues. Germline CDR1 SGDLS, CDR2 YYNGEE. After removal of 1 base from V and 1 base from J, the junction contained 3 bases not matched to a gene. The CDR3 reads CASSVLSGGTDTQYF. The CDR3, as DNA: TGTGCCAGCAGCGTACTGAGCGGGGGCACAGATACGCAGTATTTT.

The chain joins TRBV5-1 to TRBJ2-3; TRBD1 matches at 7 bases. CDR3 size: 14 residues. Germline V gene sequence: CDR1 SGHRS, CDR2 YFSETQ. The trim removed 5 bases at V and 1 base at J, leaving 4 bases unmatched. In DNA form, the CDR3 reads TGCGCCAGCAGTCGGCAGGGGGGCACAGATACGCAGTATTTT. This translates into CASSRQGGTDTQYF.

The rearrangement uses TRBV2 and TRBJ2-3; TRBD2 agrees at 8 bases. The CDR3 has 18 amino acids. J lost 2 bases, V lost 4 bases, and 14 bases had no gene match. CDR1 SNHLY and CDR2 FYNNEI come from the germline V gene. As DNA, the CDR3 is TGTGCCAGCAGTGTTTCTTCTCCGGCGGGGGGACTCACAGATACGCAGTATTTT. It is translated as CASSVSSPAGGLTDTQYF.

The chain carries TRBV7-2 and TRBJ2-3; D perhaps matches TRBD2 (7 bases). The CDR3 consists of 16 residues. Trimming removed 1 base from V and 4 bases from J, with 15 bases in between. CDR1 is SGHTA, CDR2 FQGNSA, per germline. CDR3 coding DNA: TGTGCCAGCAGCTTAGTCCGGGGGGCTGAGGCAGATACGCAGTATTTT. This translates into CASSLVRGAEADTQYF.

The chain recombines TRBV7-9 with TRBJ1-1; TRBD1 agrees at 9 bases. CDR1 and CDR2 from the germline V gene are SEHNR and FQNEAQ (reference sequence). The CDR3 contains 15 residues. The junction had 15 bases not matched to a gene; V was cut back by 5 bases and J by 11 bases. The CDR3 DNA reads as TGTGCCAGCAGCCTCTATCAGACAGGGGGATTGTTCGCTTTCTTT. This codes for CASSLYQTGGLFAFF.

V gene TRBV5-4 combines with J gene TRBJ1-2; 8 bases fit TRBD1. CDR1 is SGHNT, CDR2 YYREEE, per germline (reference sequence). With 0 bases clipped from V and 4 bases from J, the junction kept 14 bases outside the gene matches. The CDR3 is 18 residues long. The CDR3 DNA reads TGTGCCAGCAGCTTGGGGAGGGGCTACAGGGGGATGGCCTATGGCTACACCTTC. It specifies CASSLGRGYRGMAYGYTF.

This chain links TRBV5-1 with TRBJ1-1, with D possibly matching TRBD1 (6 bases). CDR3 size: 14 residues. Trimming stripped 4 bases from V and 4 bases from J, with 14 bases between. The germline CDR1 and CDR2 sequences are SGHRS and YFSETQ. The DNA for the CDR3 is TGCGCCAGCAGCGCGGGGGCGTTGGGCACTGAAGCTTTCTTT. Residues: CASSAGALGTEAFF. The full variable domain, with the rest looked up from reference TRBV5-1 and TRBJ1-1, is KAGVTQTPRYLIKTRGQQVTLSCSPISGHRSVSWYQQTPGQGLQFLFEYFSETQRNKGNFPGRFSGRQFSNSRSEMNVSTLELGDSALYLCASSAGALGTEAFFGQGTRLTVV.

V gene TRBV7-9 combines with J gene TRBJ2-3; D might be TRBD2 (6 bases). The CDR3 is 17 residues long. The germline V and J ends were trimmed by 5 bases and 6 bases, with 24 bases remaining between them. Germline V gene sequence: CDR1 SEHNR, CDR2 FQNEAQ (reference sequence). The CDR3 sequence: CASSRTLGTYPPDTQYF. CDR3 DNA sequence: TGTGCCAGCAGCCGCACGTTGGGGACTTACCCACCTGATACGCAGTATTTT.

The V call is TRBV5-1, the J call TRBJ2-3; maybe TRBD2 (7 bases). The CDR3 spans 15 residues. Germline V CDR1 and CDR2: SGHRS, YFSETQ. V was trimmed by 1 base and J by 2 bases, leaving 11 bases between them. The CDR3 sequence is CASSLTGGPTDTQYF. Written as DNA, the CDR3 is TGCGCCAGCAGCTTGACCGGGGGGCCCACAGATACGCAGTATTTT.

The chain links TRBV7-2 to TRBJ1-1, with D unclear. Germline loops: CDR1 SGHTA, CDR2 FQGNSA. There are 13 residues in the CDR3. The germline V and J ends were trimmed by 2 bases and 0 bases, with 4 bases remaining between them. The CDR3 loop reads CASSLHMNTEAFF. The CDR3 DNA is TGTGCCAGCAGCTTACACATGAACACTGAAGCTTTCTTT.

The CDR3 here is CASKTGVEEKLFF. CDR3 nucleotide sequence: TGCGCCAGCAAGACAGGGGTGGAGGAAAAACTGTTTTTT. The chain carries TRBV10-1 and TRBJ1-4; 8 nucleotides line up with TRBD1. Trimming removed 7 bases from V and 8 bases from J; junction bases left unmatched: 6. The CDR3 runs 13 residues. Looked up from germline, CDR1 is WNHNN and CDR2 is SYGVQD (reference sequence).

The J gene is TRBJ2-4, the V gene TRBV7-2; possibly TRBD2 for D (6 bases). The CDR3 runs 16 residues. Per germline, CDR1 SGHTA and CDR2 FQGNSA. The V end was cut by 1 base, the J end by 0 bases, with 10 bases between. CDR3 sequence (DNA): TGTGCCAGCAGCTTAGGACGGGGGATAGCCAAAAACATTCAGTACTTC. This translates into CASSLGRGIAKNIQYF.

The V gene is TRBV7-9, the J gene TRBJ1-6; TRBD1 agrees at 7 bases. This CDR3 is built from 14 residues. Germline lookup yields CDR1 SEHNR and CDR2 FQNEAQ (reference sequence). With 2 bases clipped from V and 7 bases from J, the junction kept 2 bases outside the gene matches. This CDR3 is CASSLIQGNSPLHF. CDR3 bases: TGTGCCAGCAGCTTAATACAGGGGAATTCACCCCTCCACTTT.

The CDR3 DNA is TGTGCCAGCAGCGTATACAGGGAAGATAATTCACCCCTCCACTTT. This sequence encodes CASSVYREDNSPLHF. The chain carries TRBV21-1 and TRBJ1-6; TRBD1, the table's D call, was not compared with the DNA. TRBV21-1 is described as a pseudogene. This CDR3 contains 15 residues.

The chain links TRBV18 to TRBJ1-4, with unresolved D. Germline CDR1 KGHSH, CDR2 LQKENI. This CDR3 is built from 16 residues. V was pared by 3 bases and J by 8 bases, with 19 bases between. CDR3 protein: CASSPNREGPVEKLFF. In nucleotides, the CDR3 is TGTGCCAGCTCACCCAACCGGGAGGGCCCGGTGGAAAAACTGTTTTTT.